This entry describes one TCR beta chain. This receptor's antigen is unknown. Base qualities are not provided; no much larger clone lies one nucleotide away. Donors were 35 to 40 systemically healthy Caucasian individuals from Russia aged roughly 6 to 95 years. Each donor gave ten milliliters of peripheral blood, drawn into EDTA-treated Vacutainer tubes. Ficoll-Paque density-gradient centrifugation was used to isolate PBMCs, with at least 7 million obtained per sample. Trizol reagent was used to extract total RNA from PBMCs, with at least 6 micrograms per sample. For every donor, an aliquot of PBMCs went through flow cytometry to measure the percentages of naive CD45RAhigh/CD27high T cells. The CDR3 starts with the cysteine, ends with the phenylalanine, and has 12 residues. The retained sequence is limited to the CDR3, 36 bases, with the frame set at the first base. Trimming takes 10 bases from V and 3 bases from J, and the germline ends sit 11 bases apart. For CDR1 and CDR2, the germline V gene (reference sequence) lists MNHNY and SVGAGI.

Receptor libraries were prepared by 5' RACE. The listed sequencing device is Illumina HiSeq 2500. A second 7 to 11 cycle PCR used a sample-barcoded 5' primer and a J-beta primer mix. A unique molecular identifier was introduced onto each TCR beta cDNA molecule by a template-switch 5' adaptor carrying 12 random nucleotides. Each sample yielded at least 2.5 million CDR3-containing paired-end reads. The Mint cDNA synthesis kit, primed by a TRBC-specific oligonucleotide, was used to synthesize first-strand cDNA from all RNA. After uracil-DNA glycosylase treatment, a first 18-cycle PCR used universal primers M1SS and BC2_uni_R on all cDNA. The authors' pipeline ran thus. Each sample was normalized by randomly selecting 1 million high-quality reads, each carrying a distinct molecular identifier. Instead of being binned into consensus sequences, reads with shared molecular identifiers were discarded. CDR3 identification, clonotype clustering and error correction used MiTCR with a Q25 quality threshold and the strictest error-elimination algorithm. Lower-bound total TCR beta diversity was estimated with a nonparametric unseen species model using Euler transformation. TCRdb redid the processing of the public reads, applying fastp at Q25 and MiXCR, and retained in-frame beta chains. Every entry covers one CDR3 protein and lists the most common genes and DNA from its rows. The V and J calls follow TCRdb's processing rather than the paper's. Recorded for this sample are more than 600,000 distinct CDR3 sequences; 20% to 30% of them occurred a single time. Clones ranked in the top ten supply 9.4% of the sample.

The data belong to a study of blood T cells in healthy people across ages (dated by TCRdb to between 2014 and 2017). About the investigation overall: In model experiments, template switching captured roughly one uniquely barcoded TCR beta cDNA molecule for every two T cells. Using the same blood draw, the study looked at two additional independent replicas of 1 million unique cDNA reads for two donors, one aged 18 to 30 and the other aged 80 or older. The study measured age-related changes in TCR beta repertoire diversity using deep sequencing normalized with unique cDNA molecular identifiers. The donors were split into four age groups: young (average around 15 years), middle-aged (nearly 40), aged (62) and long-lived (over 80). General findings and caveats noted by the study authors: A strong correlation was found between observed TCR beta diversity and the percentage of naive T cells measured by flow cytometry. The CMV infection status of donors was not known, potentially confounding age-related changes in expanded clonotypes. Bulk unsorted PBMC profiling prevented conclusive comparison of naive and antigen-experienced compartments. Compared with the aged group, the long-lived group had more naive CD4+ T cells, fewer expanded clones and increased TCR diversity, a pattern suggesting age selection. Observed TCR beta diversity per million T cells fell roughly linearly with age, and a significant reduction was already apparent by age about 43. Estimates of total diversity based on one million sequenced T cells were considered lower bounds and underestimates.

This same sample was also taken into another study, of T cells of mothers and their children. The second study's paper adds: Nine systemically healthy Caucasian individuals served as donors, namely three mothers together with their six children. cDNA synthesis used all of the extracted RNA, with approximately 1.4 ug of RNA in each 15 ul reaction. Sample barcodes and 2-4 random nucleotides were added via the M1S primer in the second PCR. More than 9 million TCR beta CDR3 reads were obtained from each mother, and about 3 million reads were obtained from each child. TCR recombination output is similarly shaped by thymic selection in related and unrelated pairs, with a minor effect exerted by inherited differences. Normalized repertoire overlap in related mother-child pairs was always slightly higher than in unrelated mother-child pairs, but the difference was never significant. No persistent microchimeric T cell clones were found, with a detection sensitivity of around 100 clones per million clonotypes. In the study, deep NGS was used to compare the TCR beta repertoires of mothers and children, and features distinguishing related mother-child pairs from unrelated individuals were sought. The mean age was about 38 +/- 4 years for the mothers and approximately 11 +/- 4 years for the children. Libraries were sequenced on Illumina HiSeq 2000 with 100+100 nt paired-end reads after adapter ligation with NEBNext reagents. To prevent cross-contamination, the mother and child libraries were prepared a month apart and were sequenced in separate runs. Each donor had between about 500,000 and 2,100,000 distinct TCR beta clonotypes identified. Naive TCR beta clonotypes were estimated from low-frequency clonotypes matched to each donor's FACS-determined naive share, without sorting.

Sequenced input: blood. The rearrangement joined TRBV6-6 to TRBJ2-3; TRBD1 is perhaps the D gene, given 5 matching bases. The TCR comes from a boy aged 5 to 17 in good health. The sequenced DNA: TGTGCCATCAGGCAGGGAACAGATACGCAGTATTTT. Its protein reads: CAIRQGTDTQYF.